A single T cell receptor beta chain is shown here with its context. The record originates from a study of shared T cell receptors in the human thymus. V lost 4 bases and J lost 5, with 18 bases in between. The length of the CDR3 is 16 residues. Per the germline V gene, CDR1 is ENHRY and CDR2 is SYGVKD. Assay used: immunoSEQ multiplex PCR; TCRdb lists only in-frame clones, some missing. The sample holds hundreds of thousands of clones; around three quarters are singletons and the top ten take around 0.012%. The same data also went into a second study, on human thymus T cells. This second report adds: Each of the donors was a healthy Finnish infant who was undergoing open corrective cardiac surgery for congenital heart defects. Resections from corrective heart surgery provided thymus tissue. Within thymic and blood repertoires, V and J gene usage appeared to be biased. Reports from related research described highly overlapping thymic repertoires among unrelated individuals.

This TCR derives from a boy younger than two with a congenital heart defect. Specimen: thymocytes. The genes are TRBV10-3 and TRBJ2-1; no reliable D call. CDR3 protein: CAISGNRRSSHNEQFF. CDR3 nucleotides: TGTGCCATCAGTGGAAATAGGAGATCCTCACACAATGAGCAGTTCTTC.